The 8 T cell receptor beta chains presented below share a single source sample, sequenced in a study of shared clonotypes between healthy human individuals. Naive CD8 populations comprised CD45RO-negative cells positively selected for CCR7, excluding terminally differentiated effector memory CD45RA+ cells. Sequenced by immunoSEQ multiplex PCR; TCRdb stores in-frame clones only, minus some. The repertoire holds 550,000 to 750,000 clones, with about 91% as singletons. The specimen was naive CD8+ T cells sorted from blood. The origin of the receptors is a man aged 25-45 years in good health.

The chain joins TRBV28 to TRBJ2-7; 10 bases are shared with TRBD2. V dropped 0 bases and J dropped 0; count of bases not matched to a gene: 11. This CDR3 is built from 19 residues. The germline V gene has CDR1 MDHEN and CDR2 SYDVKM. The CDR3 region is CASSLWGALAGAASYEQYF. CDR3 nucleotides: TGTGCCAGCAGTTTATGGGGGGCCCTAGCGGGAGCGGCCTCCTACGAGCAGTACTTC.

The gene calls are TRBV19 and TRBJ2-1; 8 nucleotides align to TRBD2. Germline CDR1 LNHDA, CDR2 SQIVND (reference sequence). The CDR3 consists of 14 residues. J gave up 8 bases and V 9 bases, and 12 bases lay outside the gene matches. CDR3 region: CASPELADEDEQFF. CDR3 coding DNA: TGTGCCAGCCCCGAACTAGCGGATGAGGATGAGCAGTTCTTC.

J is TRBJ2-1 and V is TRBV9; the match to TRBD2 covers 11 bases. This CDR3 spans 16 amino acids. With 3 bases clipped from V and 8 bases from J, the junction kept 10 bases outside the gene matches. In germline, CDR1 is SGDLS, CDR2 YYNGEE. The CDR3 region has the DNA TGTGCCAGCAGCGACCACCTTACTAGCGGGAGTGATGAGCAGTTCTTC. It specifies CASSDHLTSGSDEQFF.

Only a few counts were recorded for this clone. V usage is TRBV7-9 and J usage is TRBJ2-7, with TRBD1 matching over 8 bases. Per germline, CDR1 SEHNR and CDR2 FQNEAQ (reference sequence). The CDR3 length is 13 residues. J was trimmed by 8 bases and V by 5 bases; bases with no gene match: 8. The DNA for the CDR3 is TGTGCCAGCAGCCCAGGACAGGGATCGAAGCAGTACTTC. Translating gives CASSPGQGSKQYF. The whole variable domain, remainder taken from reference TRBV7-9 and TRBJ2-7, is DTGVSQNPRHKITKRGQNVTFRCDPISEHNRLYWYRQTLGQGPEFLTYFQNEAQLEKSRLLSDRFSAERPKGSFSTLEIQRTEQGDSAMYLCASSPGQGSKQYFGPGTRLTVT.

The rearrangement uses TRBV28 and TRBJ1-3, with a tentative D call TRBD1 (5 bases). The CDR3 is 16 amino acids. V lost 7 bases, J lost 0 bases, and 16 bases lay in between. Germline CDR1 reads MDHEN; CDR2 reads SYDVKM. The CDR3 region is CASNLGQTSSGNTIYF. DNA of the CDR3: TGTGCCAGCAACCTGGGGCAGACCAGCTCTGGAAACACCATATATTTT. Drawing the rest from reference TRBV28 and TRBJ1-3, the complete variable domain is DVKVTQSSRYLVKRTGEKVFLECVQDMDHENMFWYRQDPGLGLRLIYFSYDVKMKEKGDIPEGYSVSREKKERFSLILESASTNQTSMYLCASNLGQTSSGNTIYFGEGSWLTVV.

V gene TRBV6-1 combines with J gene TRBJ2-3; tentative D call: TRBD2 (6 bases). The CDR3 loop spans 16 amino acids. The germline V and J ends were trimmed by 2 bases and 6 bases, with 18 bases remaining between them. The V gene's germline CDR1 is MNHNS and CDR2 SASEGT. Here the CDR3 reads CASSEYGRPGVDTQYF. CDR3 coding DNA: TGTGCCAGCAGTGAATACGGGAGACCCGGGGTGGATACGCAGTATTTT.

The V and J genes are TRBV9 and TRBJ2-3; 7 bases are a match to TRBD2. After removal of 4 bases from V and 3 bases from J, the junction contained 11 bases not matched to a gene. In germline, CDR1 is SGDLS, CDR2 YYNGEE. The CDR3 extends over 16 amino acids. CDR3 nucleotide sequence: TGTGCCAGCAGCTTGGGAGCGGGACTAACTACAGATACGCAGTATTTT. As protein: CASSLGAGLTTDTQYF. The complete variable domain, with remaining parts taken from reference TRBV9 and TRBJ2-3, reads DSGVTQTPKHLITATGQRVTLRCSPRSGDLSVYWYQQSLDQGLQFLIQYYNGEERAKGNILERFSAQQFPDLHSELNLSSLELGDSALYFCASSLGAGLTTDTQYFGPGTRLTVL.

CDR3 protein: CASSQASGRAPYYNEQFF. The CDR3 DNA reads as TGCGCCAGCAGCCAAGCTAGCGGGAGGGCCCCCTACTACAATGAGCAGTTCTTC. The V and J genes are TRBV4-3 and TRBJ2-1; 12 bases are a match to TRBD2. V lost 1 base, J lost 3 bases, and 7 bases stayed unmatched. CDR3 length equals 18 residues. From germline, CDR1 is LGHNA and CDR2 YSLEER.